This record looks at one TCR beta chain sequence and its context. The antigen is unknown. This specimen comes from a study of PD-L1 blockade in urothelial cancer. General study results and limits: Better survival was predicted when blood TCR clonality before treatment fell below the median.

The assay was immunoSEQ multiplex PCR, and TCRdb's table has in-frame clones only and misses some. The repertoire holds 35,000 to 40,000 clones, approximately 86% seen once, with roughly 24% in the top ten. Time point indicated: peripheral blood 6 weeks after treatment start. This TCR was sampled from a man in his fifties or sixties with urothelial cancer. This material consisted of PBMCs, taken around atezolizumab (anti-PD-L1) treatment.

CDR3 in amino acids: CASSERLSPHSNQPQHF. CDR3 coding DNA: TGTGCCAGCAGTGAACGACTTTCTCCCCATAGCAATCAGCCCCAGCATTTT. The V call is TRBV2, the J call TRBJ1-5; D is unclear. The CDR3 totals 17 residues. Trimming left V 2 bases short and J 0 bases short, with 14 bases between. Looked up from germline, CDR1 is SNHLY and CDR2 is FYNNEI.